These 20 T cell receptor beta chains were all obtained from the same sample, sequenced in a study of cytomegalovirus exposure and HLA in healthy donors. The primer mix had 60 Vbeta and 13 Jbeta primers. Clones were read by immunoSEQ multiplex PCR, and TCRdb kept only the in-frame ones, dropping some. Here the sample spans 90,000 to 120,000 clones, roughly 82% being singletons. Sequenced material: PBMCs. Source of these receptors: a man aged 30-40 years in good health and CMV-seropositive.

This chain's CDR3 is CASSYSSDTEAFF. CDR3 nucleotides: TGTGCCAGCAGCTACAGCAGTGACACTGAAGCTTTCTTT. The chain recombines TRBV2 with TRBJ1-1; D is unclear. Germline loops: CDR1 SNHLY, CDR2 FYNNEI. With 6 bases removed from V and 3 bases from J, the gap between germline ends came to 11 bases. The CDR3 covers 13 residues.

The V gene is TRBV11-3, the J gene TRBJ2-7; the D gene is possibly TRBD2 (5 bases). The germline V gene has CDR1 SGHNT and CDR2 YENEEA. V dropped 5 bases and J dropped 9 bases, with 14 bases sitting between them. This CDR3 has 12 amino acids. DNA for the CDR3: TGTGCCAGCAGCGACGGAGGTTTTGGGCAGTACTTC. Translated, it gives CASSDGGFGQYF.

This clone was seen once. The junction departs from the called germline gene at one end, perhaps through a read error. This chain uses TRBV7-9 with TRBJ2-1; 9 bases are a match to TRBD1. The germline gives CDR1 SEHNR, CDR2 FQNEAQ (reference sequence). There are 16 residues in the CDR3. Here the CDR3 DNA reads TGTTCCAGCAGCTCGGGGAGGACAGGGGACTACAATGAGCAGTTCTTC. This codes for CSSSSGRTGDYNEQFF.

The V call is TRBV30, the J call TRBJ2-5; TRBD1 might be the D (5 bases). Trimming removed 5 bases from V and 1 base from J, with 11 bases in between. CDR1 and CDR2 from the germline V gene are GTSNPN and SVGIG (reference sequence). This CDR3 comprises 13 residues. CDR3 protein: CAWDQGTQETQYF. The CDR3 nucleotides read TGTGCCTGGGACCAGGGCACCCAAGAGACCCAGTACTTC.

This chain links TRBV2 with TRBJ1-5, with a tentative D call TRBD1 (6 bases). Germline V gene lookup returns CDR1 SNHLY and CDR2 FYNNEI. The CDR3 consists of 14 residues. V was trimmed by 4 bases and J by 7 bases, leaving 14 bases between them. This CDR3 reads CASSGAGVEQPQHF. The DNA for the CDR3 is TGTGCCAGCAGTGGGGCAGGGGTCGAGCAGCCCCAGCATTTT.

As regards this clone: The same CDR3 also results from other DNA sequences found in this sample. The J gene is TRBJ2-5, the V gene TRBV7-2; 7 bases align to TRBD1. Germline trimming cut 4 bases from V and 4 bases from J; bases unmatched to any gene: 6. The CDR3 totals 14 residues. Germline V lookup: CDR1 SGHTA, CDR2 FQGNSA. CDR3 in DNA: TGTGCCAGCAGCTCATGGACAGGCAGAGAGACCCAGTACTTC. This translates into CASSSWTGRETQYF. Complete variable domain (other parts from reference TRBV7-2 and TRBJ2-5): GAGVSQSPSNKVTEKGKDVELRCDPISGHTALYWYRQSLGQGLEFLIYFQGNSAPDKSGLPSDRFSAERTGGSVSTLTIQRTQQEDSAVYLCASSSWTGRETQYFGPGTRLLVL.

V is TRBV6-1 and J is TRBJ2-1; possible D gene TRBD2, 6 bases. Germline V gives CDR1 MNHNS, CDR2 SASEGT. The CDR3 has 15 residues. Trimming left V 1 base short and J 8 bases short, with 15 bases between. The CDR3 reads CASSEGWAGSDEQFF. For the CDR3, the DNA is TGTGCCAGCAGTGAAGGGTGGGCGGGGAGCGATGAGCAGTTCTTC.

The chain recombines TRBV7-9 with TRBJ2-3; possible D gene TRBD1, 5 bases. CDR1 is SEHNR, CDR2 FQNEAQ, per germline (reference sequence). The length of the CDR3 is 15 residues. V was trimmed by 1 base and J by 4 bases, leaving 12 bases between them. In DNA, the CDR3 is TGTGCCAGCAGCTTAGATTCAGGGTGGGCAGATACGCAGTATTTT. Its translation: CASSLDSGWADTQYF.

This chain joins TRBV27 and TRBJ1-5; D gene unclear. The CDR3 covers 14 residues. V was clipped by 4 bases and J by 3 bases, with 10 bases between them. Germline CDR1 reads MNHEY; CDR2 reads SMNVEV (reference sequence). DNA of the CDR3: TGTGCCAGCAGTTCGGGAGGCAACAATCAGCCCCAGCATTTT. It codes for CASSSGGNNQPQHF.

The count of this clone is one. CDR3: CASQLAGGRETQYF. CDR3 DNA: TGCGCCAGTCAACTAGCGGGGGGCCGAGAGACCCAGTACTTC. The chain is built from TRBV5-1 and TRBJ2-5; 12 bases map to TRBD2. Looked up from germline, CDR1 is SGHRS and CDR2 is YFSETQ. This CDR3 has 14 amino acids. Trimming took 8 bases from V and 4 from J; bases not matched to a gene: 6.

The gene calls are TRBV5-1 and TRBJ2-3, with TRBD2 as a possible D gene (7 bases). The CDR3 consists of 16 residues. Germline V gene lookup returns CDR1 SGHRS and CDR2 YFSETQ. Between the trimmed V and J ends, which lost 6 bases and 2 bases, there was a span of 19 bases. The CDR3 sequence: CASKRGGRGPTDTQYF. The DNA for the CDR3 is TGCGCCAGCAAAAGAGGGGGGCGGGGGCCCACAGATACGCAGTATTTT.

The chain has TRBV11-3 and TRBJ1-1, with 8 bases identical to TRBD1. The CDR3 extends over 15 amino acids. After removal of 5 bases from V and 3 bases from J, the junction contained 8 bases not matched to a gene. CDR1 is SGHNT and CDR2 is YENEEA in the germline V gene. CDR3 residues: CASSEGQGWDTEAFF. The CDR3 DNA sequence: TGTGCCAGCAGCGAAGGACAGGGTTGGGACACTGAAGCTTTCTTT.

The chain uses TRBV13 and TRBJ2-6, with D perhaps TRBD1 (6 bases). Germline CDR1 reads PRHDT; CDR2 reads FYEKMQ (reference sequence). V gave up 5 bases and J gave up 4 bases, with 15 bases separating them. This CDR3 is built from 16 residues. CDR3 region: CASSAKQGGGANVLTF. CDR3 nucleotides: TGTGCCAGCAGCGCAAAACAGGGCGGGGGGGCCAACGTCCTGACTTTC.

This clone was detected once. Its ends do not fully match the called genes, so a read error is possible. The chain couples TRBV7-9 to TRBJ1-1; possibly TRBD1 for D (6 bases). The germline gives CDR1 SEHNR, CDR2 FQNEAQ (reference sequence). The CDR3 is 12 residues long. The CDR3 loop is CSSSLKGGKAFF. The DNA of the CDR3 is TGTTCCAGCAGCTTAAAGGGGGGGAAAGCTTTCTTT.

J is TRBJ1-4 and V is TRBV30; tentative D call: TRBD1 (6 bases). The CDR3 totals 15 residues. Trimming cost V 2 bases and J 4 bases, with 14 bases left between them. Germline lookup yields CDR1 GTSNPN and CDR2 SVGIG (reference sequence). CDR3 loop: CAWSLTGSINEKLFF. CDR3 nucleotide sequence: TGTGCCTGGAGTTTAACAGGGTCCATTAATGAAAAACTGTTTTTT.

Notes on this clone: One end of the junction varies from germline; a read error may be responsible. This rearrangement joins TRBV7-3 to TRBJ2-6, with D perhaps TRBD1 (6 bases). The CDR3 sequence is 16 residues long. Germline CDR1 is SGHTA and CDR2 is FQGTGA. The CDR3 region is CASSPQQGTGANGLTF. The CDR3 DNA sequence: TGTGCCAGCAGCCCGCAACAGGGTACTGGGGCCAACGGCCTGACTTTC.

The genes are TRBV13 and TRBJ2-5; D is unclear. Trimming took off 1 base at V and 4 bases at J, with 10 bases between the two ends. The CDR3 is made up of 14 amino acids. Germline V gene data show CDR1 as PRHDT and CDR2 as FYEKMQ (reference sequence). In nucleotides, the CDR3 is TGTGCCAGCAGCTTAGAGGCAGGTGGAGAGACCCAGTACTTC. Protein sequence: CASSLEAGGETQYF.

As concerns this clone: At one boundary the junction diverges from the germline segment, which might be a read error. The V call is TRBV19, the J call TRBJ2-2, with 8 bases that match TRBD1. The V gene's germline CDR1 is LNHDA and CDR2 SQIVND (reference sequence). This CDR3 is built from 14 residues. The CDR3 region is CATKRQGNSGELFF. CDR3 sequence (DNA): TGTGCCACCAAGCGACAGGGGAACTCCGGGGAGCTGTTTTTT.

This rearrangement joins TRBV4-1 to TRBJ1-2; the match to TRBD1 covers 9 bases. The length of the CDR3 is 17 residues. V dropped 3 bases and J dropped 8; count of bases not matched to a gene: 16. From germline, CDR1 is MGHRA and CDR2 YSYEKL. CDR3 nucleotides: TGCGCCAGCAGCCAGGCGACAGGGGGGCCCACTGGGATCGGCTACACCTTC. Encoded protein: CASSQATGGPTGIGYTF.

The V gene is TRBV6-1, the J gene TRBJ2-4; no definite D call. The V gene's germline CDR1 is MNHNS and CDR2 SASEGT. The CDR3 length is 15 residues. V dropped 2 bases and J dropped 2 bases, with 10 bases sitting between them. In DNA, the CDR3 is TGTGCCAGCAGTGAATGGTACAGTTCCAAAAACATTCAGTACTTC. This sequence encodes CASSEWYSSKNIQYF.